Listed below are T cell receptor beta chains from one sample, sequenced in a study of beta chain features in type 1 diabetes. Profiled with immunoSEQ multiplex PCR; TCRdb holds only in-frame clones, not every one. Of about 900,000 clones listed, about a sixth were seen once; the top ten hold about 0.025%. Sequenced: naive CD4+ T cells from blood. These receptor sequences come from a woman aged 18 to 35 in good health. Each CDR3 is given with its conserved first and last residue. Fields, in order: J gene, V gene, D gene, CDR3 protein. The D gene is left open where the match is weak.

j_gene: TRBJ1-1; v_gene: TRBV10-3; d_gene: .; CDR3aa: CAISEFGDGNTEAFF
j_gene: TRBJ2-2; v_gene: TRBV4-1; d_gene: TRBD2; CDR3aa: CASSQDVAGGPYTGELFF
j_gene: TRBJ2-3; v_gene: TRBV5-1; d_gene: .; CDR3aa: CASSLYGASTDTQYF
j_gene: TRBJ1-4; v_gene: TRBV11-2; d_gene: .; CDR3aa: CASSPRGHSTNEKLFF
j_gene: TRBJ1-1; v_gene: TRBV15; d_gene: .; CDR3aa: CATSRDRGGRAFF
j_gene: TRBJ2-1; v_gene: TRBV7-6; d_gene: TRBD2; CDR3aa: CASSATSGVYNEQFF
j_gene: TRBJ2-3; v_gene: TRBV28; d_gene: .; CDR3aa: CASSPPPYGGDTQYF
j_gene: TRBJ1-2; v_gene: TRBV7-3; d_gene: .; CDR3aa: CASSLGSGYGYTF
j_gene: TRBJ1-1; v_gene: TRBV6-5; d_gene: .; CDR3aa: CASSYGQLNTEAFF
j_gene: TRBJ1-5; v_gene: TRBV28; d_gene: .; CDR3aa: CASSPGVYGNQPQHF
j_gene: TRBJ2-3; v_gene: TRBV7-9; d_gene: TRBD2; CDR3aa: CASSLGSGSTQYF
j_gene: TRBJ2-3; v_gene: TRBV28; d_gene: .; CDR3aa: CASSLLSDTQYF
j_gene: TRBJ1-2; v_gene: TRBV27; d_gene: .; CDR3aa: CASSHQFAGYHYGYTF
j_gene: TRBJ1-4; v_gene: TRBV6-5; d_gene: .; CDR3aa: CASSPGTWLFF
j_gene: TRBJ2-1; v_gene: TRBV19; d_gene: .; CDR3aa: CASSSGYEQFF
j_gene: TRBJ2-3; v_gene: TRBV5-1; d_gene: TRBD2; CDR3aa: CASRLLAGVTSTDTQYF
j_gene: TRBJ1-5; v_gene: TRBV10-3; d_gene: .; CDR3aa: CAIGSGVQPQHF
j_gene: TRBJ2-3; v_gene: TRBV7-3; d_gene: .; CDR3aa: CASSLGQSTDTQYF
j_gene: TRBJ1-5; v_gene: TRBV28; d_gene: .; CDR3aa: CASSSPGEGGDNQPQHF
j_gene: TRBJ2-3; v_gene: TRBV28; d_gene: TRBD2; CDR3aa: CASSFKLAGGGDTQYF
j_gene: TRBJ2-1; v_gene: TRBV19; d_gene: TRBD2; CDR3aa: CASSESGGRVYNEQFF
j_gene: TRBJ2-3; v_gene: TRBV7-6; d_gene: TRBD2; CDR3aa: CASSLGVAGGGDTQYF
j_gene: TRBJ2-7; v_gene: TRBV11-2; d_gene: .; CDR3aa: CASSQGLSYEQYF
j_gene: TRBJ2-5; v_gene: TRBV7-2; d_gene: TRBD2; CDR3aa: CASSLVRLAGRETQYF
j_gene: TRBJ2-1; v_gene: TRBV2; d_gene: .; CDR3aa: CASSAGAVTGYEQFF
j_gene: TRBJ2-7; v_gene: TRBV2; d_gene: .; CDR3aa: CASSALYEQYF
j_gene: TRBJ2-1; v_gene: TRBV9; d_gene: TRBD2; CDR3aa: CASSRATSIAGGPHEQFF
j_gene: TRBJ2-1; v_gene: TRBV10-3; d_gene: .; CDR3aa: CAISRDVNTNEQFF
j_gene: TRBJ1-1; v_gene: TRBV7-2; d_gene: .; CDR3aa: CASSLATTAFYTEAFF
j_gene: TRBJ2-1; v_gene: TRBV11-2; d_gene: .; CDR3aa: CASSPRSFEQFF
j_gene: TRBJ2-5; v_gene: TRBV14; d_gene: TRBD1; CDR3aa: CASSLWDRALETQYF
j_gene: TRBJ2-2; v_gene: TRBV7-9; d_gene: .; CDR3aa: CASSLEDAGTGELFF
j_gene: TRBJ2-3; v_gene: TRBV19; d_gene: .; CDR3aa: CASSSTRWADTQYF
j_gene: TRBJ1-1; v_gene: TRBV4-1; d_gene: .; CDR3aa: CASSQDRNLGRRYTLNTEAFF
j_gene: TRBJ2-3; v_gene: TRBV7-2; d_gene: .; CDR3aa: CASSLQPGTDTQYF
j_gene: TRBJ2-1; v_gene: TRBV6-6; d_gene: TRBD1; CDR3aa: CASNPGTGLRNEQFF
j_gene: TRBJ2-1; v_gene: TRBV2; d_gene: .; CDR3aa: CASSLGSLQNEQFF
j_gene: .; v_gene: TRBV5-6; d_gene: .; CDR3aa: CASSSRGVIGYEQYF
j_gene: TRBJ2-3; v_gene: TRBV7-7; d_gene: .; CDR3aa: CASSFSPDHTDTQYF
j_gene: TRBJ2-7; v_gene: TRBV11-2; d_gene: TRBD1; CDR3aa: CASRHREIGQGSYEQYF
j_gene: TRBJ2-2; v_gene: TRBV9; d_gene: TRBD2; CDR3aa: CASSVGTRRFSLNTGELFF
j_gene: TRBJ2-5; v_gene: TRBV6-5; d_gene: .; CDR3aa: CASSSPSAGTETQYF
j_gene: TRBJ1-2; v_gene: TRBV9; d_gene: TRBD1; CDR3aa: CASSPHRGNGYTF
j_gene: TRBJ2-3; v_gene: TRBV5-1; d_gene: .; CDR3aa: CASKGTGGTDTQYF
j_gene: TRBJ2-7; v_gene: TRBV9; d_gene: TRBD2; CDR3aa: CASSVREGLIYEQYF
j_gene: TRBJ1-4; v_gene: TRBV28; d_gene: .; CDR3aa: CASSRGRVRGEKLFF
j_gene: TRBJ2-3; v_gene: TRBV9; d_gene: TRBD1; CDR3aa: CASSVGAEDRGDTQYF
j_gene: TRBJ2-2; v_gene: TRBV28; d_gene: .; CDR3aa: CASTTITGELFF
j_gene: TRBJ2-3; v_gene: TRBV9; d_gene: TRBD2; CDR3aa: CASSTRTSGKDTQYF
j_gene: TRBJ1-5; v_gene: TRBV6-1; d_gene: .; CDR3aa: CASSEQAISVSPQHF
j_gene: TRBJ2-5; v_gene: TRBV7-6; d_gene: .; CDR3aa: CASSLGQWETQYF
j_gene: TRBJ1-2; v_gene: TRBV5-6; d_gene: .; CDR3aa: CASSTKVANYGYTF
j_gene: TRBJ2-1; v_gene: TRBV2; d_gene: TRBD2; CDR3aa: CASSEGLAGVDEQFF